This T cell receptor beta chain was captured by sequencing in a study of blood T cell repertoires in COVID-19. Study context: Samples taken during acute and convalescent COVID-19 were collected in the United States, Italy and Spain. T cells, B-cell-depleted T cells, or PBMCs provided the cDNA or gDNA that served as material.

The authors' processing: Amplification of reference gene primers was used by the study to estimate nucleated cell counts. Sequencing used immunoSEQ multiplex PCR; TCRdb keeps in-frame clones, though not all of them. That table gives V, J and clone size, and the DNA gave D and trimming. In the table there are around 99,000 clones, 88% of which are singletons. Germline V gives CDR1 KGHSH, CDR2 LQKENI. The CDR3 extends over 16 amino acids. V shed 4 bases and J 0 bases; nucleotides not matched to a gene: 6. The origin of this receptor is a man aged 45-60 years with active or convalescent COVID-19. The chain carries TRBV18 and TRBJ2-3; 8 bases line up with TRBD2. The sequencing sample was made of peripheral blood. CDR3 in amino acids: CASSQLAALSTDTQYF. The CDR3 DNA is TGTGCCAGCTCACAACTAGCGGCACTCAGCACAGATACGCAGTATTTT.